What follows is one T cell receptor (beta chain) and its context. The table came from immunoSEQ multiplex PCR; TCRdb's copy has only in-frame clones and leaves some out. The sample consists of tens of thousands of clones, 70% to 90% of them appearing once. Per germline, CDR1 SGHNT and CDR2 YYREEE (reference sequence). The V end lost 6 bases, the J end lost 0 bases, and 11 bases lay between the germline ends. The CDR3 loop spans 14 amino acids. This sample stems from a study of glioma-infiltrating T cells after dendritic cell vaccination. Time point defined: after dendritic cell vaccination, including at tumor progression/relapse.

Sequenced here: blood, sampled after dendritic cell vaccination. V usage is TRBV5-4 and J usage is TRBJ2-3, with unresolved D. The TCR comes from a human donor with glioblastoma. The CDR3 DNA is TGTGCCAGCAATAGTGGGCTCAGCACAGATACGCAGTATTTT. Residues: CASNSGLSTDTQYF.